A single T cell receptor beta chain is shown here with its context. Its target is not known. The record originates from a study of beta chain features in type 1 diabetes. Findings and limits, study-wide: These data did not resolve whether HLA type affects TCRB rearrangement. In comparison with healthy donors, patients had naive, central memory and Treg TCRB repertoires that appeared more similar. Researchers report that Type 1 diabetes patients had moderately but significantly shorter TCRB CDR3s across all four CD4+ subsets.

Reverse transcription of all isolated RNA meant that expressed TCRB transcripts were sequenced. For naive, central memory and regulatory T cell samples, reads averaged around 3.8 million. The method was immunoSEQ multiplex PCR; TCRdb's version includes in-frame clones alone and lacks a portion of them. The sample has 200,000 to 300,000 clones, 14% seen once. Germline CDR1 reads LNHDA; CDR2 reads SQIVND (reference sequence). Trimming cost V 5 bases and J 1 base; bases outside gene matches: 5. There are 16 residues in the CDR3. Source material: naive CD4+ T cells from blood. The clonotype originates from a young man with type 1 diabetes. V and J are TRBV19 and TRBJ2-2; 9 bases agree with TRBD1. CDR3 sequence reads: CASSFRQGVNTGELFF. The CDR3 nucleotides read TGTGCCAGTAGTTTCCGACAGGGGGTGAACACCGGGGAGCTGTTTTTT. Based on the CDR3 plus reference TRBV19 and TRBJ2-2, the full variable domain is DGGITQSPKYLFRKEGQNVTLSCEQNLNHDAMYWYRQDPGQGLRLIYYSQIVNDFQKGDIAEGYSVSREKKESFPLTVTSAQKNPTAFYLCASSFRQGVNTGELFFGEGSRLTVL.